These T cell receptor beta chains were read from a single sample in a study of Ad26.COV2.S vaccination and SARS-CoV-2 variants. Clones were read by immunoSEQ multiplex PCR, and TCRdb kept only the in-frame ones, dropping some. The table lists about 400,000 clones, around 89% of them singletons. Material: peripheral blood, obtained in a trial of Ad26.COV2.S vaccine versus placebo. The receptors were sampled from a person between 18 and 65 years old who received the Ad26.COV2.S COVID-19 vaccine or a placebo. The CDR3 runs from the conserved cysteine through the conserved F or W.

j_call v_call cdr3_aa
TRBJ2-7 TRBV28 CASSLSVQSAEGSSYEQYF
TRBJ1-2 TRBV27 CASSADRASYGYTF
TRBJ1-3 TRBV7-2 CASSSGTFGSGNTIYF
TRBJ2-3 TRBV19 CASSIYGTDTQYF
TRBJ2-1 TRBV3-1/TRBV3-2 CASSQAYNEQFF
TRBJ1-1 TRBV18 CASSADRNTEAFF
TRBJ2-1 TRBV3-1/TRBV3-2 CASSRSTTNEQFF
TRBJ2-6 TRBV7-2 CASSSLDSSSGANVLTF
TRBJ1-5 TRBV11-2 CASSLDRGLGQPQHF
TRBJ1-1 TRBV5-4 CASSRPRNTEAFF
TRBJ2-4 TRBV21-1 CASSIHCVAKNIQYF